These 6 T cell receptor beta chains were all obtained from the same sample, sequenced in a study of beta chain features in type 1 diabetes. The sequenced template was cDNA made from the entire isolated RNA. The repertoire was sequenced with immunoSEQ multiplex PCR; TCRdb's copy has only in-frame clones and lacks some. The profile covers 150,000 or so clones, with roughly 9.3% appearing a single time and about 0.6% taken by the ten largest. Sequencing input: central memory CD4+ T cells from blood. These receptor sequences come from a woman aged 40 to 50 in good health.

The table lists this clone with a few counts. The genes are TRBV27 and TRBJ1-1; D call uncertain. CDR1 and CDR2 from the germline V gene are MNHEY and SMNVEV (reference sequence). CDR3 size: 15 residues. The V and J ends lost 7 bases and 0 bases respectively, with 15 bases between them. The CDR3 region is CASTLGGQMNTEAFF. CDR3 nucleotide sequence: TGTGCCAGCACTCTTGGAGGGCAGATGAACACTGAAGCTTTCTTT.

V gene TRBV6-5 combines with J gene TRBJ2-3; maybe TRBD2 (5 bases). Between the trimmed V and J ends, which lost 7 bases and 1 base, there was a span of 9 bases. CDR3 size: 13 residues. The germline CDR1 and CDR2 sequences are MNHEY and SVGAGI. The chain's CDR3 is CASKDWGTDTQYF. CDR3 sequence (DNA): TGTGCCAGCAAGGACTGGGGCACAGATACGCAGTATTTT.

The chain couples TRBV2 to TRBJ2-1, with a possible D match to TRBD2 (5 bases). CDR3 length: 15 amino acids. Trimming removed 2 bases from V and 7 bases from J, with 15 bases in between. CDR1 SNHLY and CDR2 FYNNEI come from the germline V gene. CDR3 in DNA: TGTGCCAGCAGTGAATTCAAGCGGTTAGGGAATGAGCAGTTCTTC. This sequence encodes CASSEFKRLGNEQFF.

This clone was observed a few times. The chain is built from TRBV18 and TRBJ1-6; D is unclear. CDR1 and CDR2 (germline): KGHSH, LQKENI. This CDR3 comprises 12 residues. V was cut by 3 bases and J by 16 bases, with 13 bases left in between. The CDR3: CASSPREGPLHF. The CDR3 DNA sequence: TGTGCCAGCTCACCTCGGGAAGGCCCGCTCCACTTT.

This clone was counted a few times. The chain joins TRBV10-3 to TRBJ2-3, with a weak D call TRBD2 (5 bases). CDR1 is ENHRY, CDR2 SYGVKD, per germline. V lost 4 bases and J 3 bases, leaving 14 bases between the germline ends. This CDR3 has 15 residues. CDR3 nucleotide sequence: TGTGCCATCAGTGTTTCGGCTAGCAGAACAGATACGCAGTATTTT. This gives the protein CAISVSASRTDTQYF.

The sample holds a few counts of this clone. The chain employs TRBV6-5 and TRBJ2-5; TRBD2 matches at 10 bases. From germline, CDR1 is MNHEY and CDR2 SVGAGI. This CDR3 has 14 amino acids. Trimming removed 5 bases from V and 5 bases from J; junction bases left unmatched: 5. The DNA for the CDR3 is TGTGCCAGCAGTCCCAGCGGGGGGGCTGAGACCCAGTACTTC. It translates to CASSPSGGAETQYF.